Listed here is a single T cell receptor (beta chain). The data were obtained in a study of T cells in tumors after PD-1 blockade. About the study: Treatment was either pembrolizumab 200 mg every 3 weeks or cemiplimab 350 mg every 2 weeks. A subset received ongoing vismodegib 150 mg daily alongside anti-PD-1 therapy. Peripheral blood samples averaged 36,536 unique clonotypes and 113,528 templates.

Sequencing used immunoSEQ multiplex PCR; TCRdb keeps in-frame clones, though not all of them. The data hold approximately 47,000 clones, with 79% observed a single time. Template: tumor biopsy or peripheral blood genomic DNA, 616-6,004 ng per sample. CDR1 KGHDR and CDR2 SFDVKD come from the germline V gene. The CDR3 spans 14 residues. V shed 11 bases, J shed 0 bases, and the junction held 5 bases outside the gene matches. The source material was PBMCs, sampled before anti-PD-1 therapy. V gene TRBV24-1 combines with J gene TRBJ2-2; 7 positions agree with TRBD1. This TCR derives from a human donor with advanced basal cell or squamous cell carcinoma (not recorded which). The CDR3 nucleotides are TGTGCCAAATCCGGGACAGCGAACACCGGGGAGCTGTTTTTT. Its translation is CAKSGTANTGELFF.